The clone carrying this T cell receptor beta chain has only a few counts. The antigen is undetermined. This CDR3 has 18 residues. V was trimmed by 1 base and J by 7 bases, leaving 22 bases between them. From germline, CDR1 is SGHAT and CDR2 FQNNGV. The sample originates from a study of cytomegalovirus exposure and HLA in healthy donors. In the PCR, 60 Vbeta and 13 Jbeta primers were used. Measured with immunoSEQ multiplex PCR; TCRdb has only the in-frame clones, and not every one. The sample includes around 130,000 clones, 55% to 75% of them seen just once. Study conclusions and caveats: A reported reduction in N-insertions relative to the approximately 670-donor mean was seen in an Asian-associated ancestry cluster in a later analysis. What TCR beta sequences reportedly achieved was accurate prediction of HLA-A and HLA-B alleles in most subjects. The study put under 200 TCR beta chains on its list as cytomegalovirus-associated.

The chain employs TRBV11-2 and TRBJ2-2; weak D call: TRBD2 (6 bases). This clonotype was obtained from a human donor in good health. Material: PBMCs. The DNA of the CDR3 is TGTGCCAGCAGCTTAGTAATAGGGAGGTTACATGTTAGCGGGGAGCTGTTTTTT. Amino acids: CASSLVIGRLHVSGELFF.